Given below is one T cell receptor (beta chain) in context. This specimen belongs to a study of control samples from healthy donors and cancer patients. Produced via immunoSEQ multiplex PCR; TCRdb's table is partial and in-frame only. The sample includes over 100,000 clones, less than 95% of them seen just once. Germline V gives CDR1 LNHDA, CDR2 SQIVND (reference sequence). The length of the CDR3 is 16 residues. After removal of 10 bases from V and 5 bases from J, the junction contained 9 bases not matched to a gene. The chain links TRBV19 to TRBJ2-1; the match to TRBD2 covers 15 bases. Sequenced material: blood. The receptor was derived from a human donor in good health. The donor label of this sample is uncertain. CDR3 sequence reads: CATGTSGGPRNNEQFF. The CDR3 coding sequence is TGTGCCACCGGGACTAGCGGGGGGCCCCGGAACAATGAGCAGTTCTTC. Full variable domain (outside the CDR3, taken from reference TRBV19 and TRBJ2-1): DGGITQSPKYLFRKEGQNVTLSCEQNLNHDAMYWYRQDPGQGLRLIYYSQIVNDFQKGDIAEGYSVSREKKESFPLTVTSAQKNPTAFYLCATGTSGGPRNNEQFFGPGTRLTVL.